The 31 T cell receptor beta chains reported below all come from one sample, sequenced in a study of T-cell memory formation after mild COVID-19. MiXCR, applied by TCRdb to the 5' RACE reads, yields one record per CDR3 protein. Seen here are 120,000 to 150,000 distinct CDR3 sequences, 6% observed once, and the top ten hold about 2.1%. Input material: PBMCs or a T cell subset sorted from them (not recorded which). These receptor sequences come from an adult woman who had mild COVID-19 (a few samples of this study predate the infection). Cell type and time point are not known.

The table lists this clonotype with many counts. The J gene is TRBJ1-1, the V gene TRBV12-3 or TRBV12-4; TRBD1 matches 7 bases. V lost 2 bases and J lost 2; bases outside the gene matches: 2. This CDR3 has 14 amino acids. In nucleotides, the CDR3 is TGTGCCAGCAGTTTATACAGGGGAAACACTGAAGCTTTCTTT. It codes for CASSLYRGNTEAFF.

V usage is TRBV27 and J usage is TRBJ2-5; TRBD1 agrees at 7 bases. Germline trimming cut 6 bases from V and 2 bases from J; bases unmatched to any gene: 6. Germline assignment: CDR1 MNHEY and CDR2 SMNVEV (reference sequence). CDR3 length: 14 residues. CDR3 loop: CASRLMGQQETQYF. The CDR3 nucleotides are TGTGCCAGCAGGCTAATGGGACAGCAAGAGACCCAGTACTTC.

This clonotype was counted only a few times. The chain uses TRBV6-5 and TRBJ1-5; D unclear. The CDR3 sequence is 15 residues long. V was pared by 6 bases and J by 0 bases, with 12 bases between. CDR1 and CDR2 from the germline V gene are MNHEY and SVGAGI. The CDR3 coding sequence is TGTGCCAGCAGAATTAAGAGTTATAGCAATCAGCCCCAGCATTTT. Its translation: CASRIKSYSNQPQHF.

This clonotype came up a few times. The V call is TRBV7-6, the J call TRBJ2-7; D possibly corresponds to TRBD1 (6 bases). The CDR3 loop spans 14 amino acids. CDR1 is SGHVS, CDR2 FNYEAQ, per germline. Trimming removed 1 base from V and 4 bases from J, with 11 bases in between. The CDR3 spells CASSLDQGWYEQYF. CDR3 in DNA: TGTGCCAGCAGCTTAGACCAGGGGTGGTACGAGCAGTACTTC.

This chain uses TRBV25-1 with TRBJ2-2, with 7 nucleotides matching TRBD1. With 5 bases clipped from V and 5 bases from J, the junction kept 11 bases outside the gene matches. The CDR3 totals 16 residues. Germline V gene data show CDR1 as MGHDK and CDR2 as SYGVNS. DNA for the CDR3: TGTGCCAGCAGTTCAAATGAGAACAGGGGAACCGGGGAGCTGTTTTTT. This gives the protein CASSSNENRGTGELFF.

This clonotype showed up just a few times. This chain connects TRBV7-9 to TRBJ1-1; D gene uncertain. The germline V and J ends were trimmed by 5 bases and 0 bases, with 16 bases remaining between them. This CDR3 region has 16 residues. The V gene's germline CDR1 is SEHNR and CDR2 FQNEAQ (reference sequence). The CDR3 is CASSPTLQSLNTEAFF. CDR3 bases: TGTGCCAGCAGCCCCACCTTACAGAGTTTGAACACTGAAGCTTTCTTT. Variable domain in full (rest from reference TRBV7-9 and TRBJ1-1): DTGVSQNPRHKITKRGQNVTFRCDPISEHNRLYWYRQTLGQGPEFLTYFQNEAQLEKSRLLSDRFSAERPKGSFSTLEIQRTEQGDSAMYLCASSPTLQSLNTEAFFGQGTRLTVV.

The rearrangement links TRBV6-5 to TRBJ1-5; D unresolved. V dropped 0 bases and J dropped 7 bases, with 7 bases sitting between them. CDR1 MNHEY and CDR2 SVGAGI come from the germline V gene. The CDR3 loop spans 13 amino acids. The CDR3 DNA is TGTGCCAGCAGTTACTCCTCGTGGCAGCCCCAGCATTTT. Translation: CASSYSSWQPQHF.

The rearrangement links TRBV7-9 to TRBJ2-7, with a possible D match to TRBD1 (6 bases). The CDR3 spans 15 residues. CDR1 SEHNR and CDR2 FQNEAQ come from the germline V gene (reference sequence). V was cut by 1 base and J by 2 bases, with 12 bases left in between. CDR3 sequence (DNA): TGTGCCAGCAGCTTAGGACAGGCCTCACCCTACGAGCAGTACTTC. This gives the protein CASSLGQASPYEQYF.

In this sample, this clonotype turned up many times. The rearrangement joins TRBV27 to TRBJ2-7; no firm D call. V dropped 6 bases and J dropped 2 bases, with 8 bases sitting between them. Germline CDR1 reads MNHEY; CDR2 reads SMNVEV (reference sequence). The CDR3 runs 12 residues. CDR3 sequence: CASSNPPYEQYF. CDR3 coding DNA: TGTGCCAGCAGCAATCCTCCCTACGAGCAGTACTTC.

The CDR3 region is CATSWEGLYGYTF. The CDR3, as DNA: TGTGCCACCAGCTGGGAGGGACTCTATGGCTACACCTTC. This chain joins TRBV15 and TRBJ1-2, with a tentative D call TRBD1 (5 bases). V was cut by 5 bases and J by 4 bases, with 11 bases left in between. The CDR3 is 13 residues long. CDR1 is LNHNV, CDR2 YYDKDF, per germline (reference sequence).

This clonotype was seen a handful of times. The chain employs TRBV18 and TRBJ1-1, with unresolved D. CDR3 length: 15 residues. The germline V and J ends were trimmed by 6 bases and 1 base, with 15 bases remaining between them. Germline loops: CDR1 KGHSH, CDR2 LQKENI. CDR3 sequence (DNA): TGTGCCAGCTCTTCCCGATTCGAGGCGAACACTGAAGCTTTCTTT. This sequence encodes CASSSRFEANTEAFF.

This clonotype was seen just once. J is TRBJ2-3 and V is TRBV5-1, with TRBD2 matching over 10 bases. V lost 7 bases, J lost 3 bases, and 5 bases stayed unmatched. Germline CDR1 reads SGHRS; CDR2 reads YFSETQ. The length of the CDR3 is 14 residues. In DNA, the CDR3 is TGCGCCAGCGCGCTAGCGGGGGCGACAGATACGCAGTATTTT. Translated: CASALAGATDTQYF. Looking up the rest from reference TRBV5-1 and TRBJ2-3 gives the full variable domain: KAGVTQTPRYLIKTRGQQVTLSCSPISGHRSVSWYQQTPGQGLQFLFEYFSETQRNKGNFPGRFSGRQFSNSRSEMNVSTLELGDSALYLCASALAGATDTQYFGPGTRLTVL.

This clonotype was seen repeatedly, ten times or more. The V gene is TRBV18, the J gene TRBJ2-7, with D perhaps TRBD2 (5 bases). The CDR3 loop spans 14 amino acids. Trimming shortened V by 3 bases and J by 3 bases, and 12 bases separated the two germline ends. Germline-derived CDR1 and CDR2 are KGHSH and LQKENI. The CDR3, as DNA: TGTGCCAGCTCACCTAACGGGATTAGCTACGAGCAGTACTTC. Its protein product is CASSPNGISYEQYF. Full variable domain (remainder filled in from reference TRBV18 and TRBJ2-7): NAGVMQNPRHLVRRRGQEARLRCSPMKGHSHVYWYRQLPEEGLKFMVYLQKENIIDESGMPKERFSAEFPKEGPSILRIQQVVRGDSAAYFCASSPNGISYEQYFGPGTRLTVT.

CDR3 amino acids: CASSRTGQGSVGGELFF. CDR3 DNA sequence: TGCGCCAGCAGCCGGACCGGACAGGGCAGTGTCGGCGGGGAGCTGTTTTTT. The chain uses TRBV4-3 and TRBJ2-2; 8 bases agree with TRBD1. The CDR3 is made up of 17 amino acids. Trimming took 4 bases from V and 7 from J; bases not matched to a gene: 14. Germline V gene data show CDR1 as LGHNA and CDR2 as YSLEER.

This clonotype was observed many times. This rearrangement joins TRBV4-1 to TRBJ2-1; D perhaps matches TRBD2 (6 bases). Germline CDR1 reads MGHRA; CDR2 reads YSYEKL. V was cut by 4 bases and J by 3 bases, with 16 bases left in between. This CDR3 is 16 amino acids long. The DNA of the CDR3 is TGCGCCAGCAGCCGAGAGCAGAGTAGCGGCTACAATGAGCAGTTCTTC. Translation gives CASSREQSSGYNEQFF.

This chain links TRBV29-1 with TRBJ2-1, with 7 bases that match TRBD2. V gave up 7 bases and J gave up 3 bases; unmatched junction bases: 9. This CDR3 region has 14 residues. Per germline, CDR1 SQVTM and CDR2 ANQGSEA. The DNA for the CDR3 is TGCAGCGCCGAGCTTGGGGGGGTCTACAATGAGCAGTTCTTC. Protein: CSAELGGVYNEQFF.

This clonotype was detected only a few times. This rearrangement joins TRBV15 to TRBJ1-5, with D tentatively TRBD1 (6 bases). The V end was cut by 3 bases, the J end by 0 bases, with 15 bases between. Looked up from germline, CDR1 is LNHNV and CDR2 is YYDKDF (reference sequence). This CDR3 is built from 17 residues. CDR3 DNA sequence: TGTGCCACCAGCAGCGAGGGGGGTTACTATAGCAATCAGCCCCAGCATTTT. Its translation: CATSSEGGYYSNQPQHF.

The sample holds many counts of this clonotype. The rearrangement joins TRBV7-2 to TRBJ1-2; D is unclear. Between the trimmed V and J ends, which lost 5 bases and 8 bases, there was a span of 15 bases. Germline V lookup: CDR1 SGHTA, CDR2 FQGNSA. The CDR3 totals 13 residues. CDR3 sequence (DNA): TGTGCCAGCAGCCAAGGACCGGAGAGGGGCTACACCTTC. This codes for CASSQGPERGYTF.

This clonotype has only a few counts. The chain employs TRBV5-1 and TRBJ2-5; TRBD2 might be the D (5 bases). The ends were cut back, 2 bases at V and 5 bases at J, with 13 bases in the middle. CDR1 and CDR2 from the germline V gene are SGHRS and YFSETQ. The CDR3 consists of 14 residues. The CDR3 DNA follows: TGCGCCAGCAGCTTCCGGGGAGAGCGGGAGACCCAGTACTTC. Amino acid sequence: CASSFRGERETQYF.

J is TRBJ2-1 and V is TRBV6-2 or TRBV6-3; 13 bases align to TRBD2. V was pared by 6 bases and J by 0 bases, with 5 bases of the junction left unmatched. Germline V CDR1 and CDR2: MNHEY, SVGEGT. The CDR3 runs to 17 residues. The CDR3 bases are TGTGCCAGCAGCCTACTAGCGGGAGGGCCCTCCTACAATGAGCAGTTCTTC. Encoded protein: CASSLLAGGPSYNEQFF.

The chain combines TRBV7-3 with TRBJ2-7; possible D gene TRBD1, 6 bases. This CDR3 is 14 amino acids long. Germline V lookup: CDR1 SGHTA, CDR2 FQGTGA. V dropped 3 bases and J dropped 1 base, with 10 bases sitting between them. CDR3 nucleotides: TGTGCCAGCAGCTTGAACAGGGATTCCTACGAGCAGTACTTC. Amino acid sequence: CASSLNRDSYEQYF.

This clonotype appeared a few times. The chain couples TRBV15 to TRBJ2-2, with 8 bases matching TRBD1. Germline V gene sequence: CDR1 LNHNV, CDR2 YYDKDF (reference sequence). CDR3 length: 14 residues. Trimming took 7 bases from V and 3 from J; bases not matched to a gene: 4. The CDR3 DNA follows: TGTGCCACCAAGCCGGGACAGGACACCGGGGAGCTGTTTTTT. Amino acid sequence: CATKPGQDTGELFF.

This clonotype was recorded a few times. The V call is TRBV12-3 or TRBV12-4, the J call TRBJ2-2, with D tentatively TRBD2 (6 bases). This CDR3 is 14 amino acids long. The ends were cut back, 6 bases at V and 5 bases at J, with 13 bases in the middle. CDR3 bases: TGTGCCAGCAGCTGGGACTCCTCAACCGGGGAGCTGTTTTTT. Translating it yields CASSWDSSTGELFF.

The rearrangement joins TRBV7-9 to TRBJ2-3; 9 bases match TRBD1. V shed 5 bases, J shed 3 bases, and the junction held 6 bases outside the gene matches. Germline V gives CDR1 SEHNR, CDR2 FQNEAQ (reference sequence). The CDR3 totals 15 residues. The CDR3, as DNA: TGTGCCAGCAGCGTTGGGACAGGGACTACAGATACGCAGTATTTT. Translating gives CASSVGTGTTDTQYF.

The chain is built from TRBV9 and TRBJ1-6; 8 bases agree with TRBD1. CDR1 is SGDLS, CDR2 YYNGEE, per germline. This CDR3 has 13 residues. The V gene end was trimmed by 7 bases and the J gene end by 11 bases; junction bases not matched to a gene: 8. CDR3 in amino acids: CASGQGARAPLHF. The CDR3 coding sequence is TGTGCCAGCGGTCAGGGGGCCAGGGCACCCCTCCACTTT.

The table lists this clonotype with many counts. This chain links TRBV3-1 with TRBJ2-3, with D perhaps TRBD2 (6 bases). This CDR3 contains 15 residues. Germline assignment: CDR1 LGHDT and CDR2 YNNKEL (reference sequence). V was clipped by 1 base and J by 9 bases, with 17 bases between them. The CDR3 spells CASSQGGWGGATQYF. CDR3 nucleotide sequence: TGTGCCAGCAGCCAAGGAGGATGGGGCGGGGCGACGCAGTATTTT.

The chain recombines TRBV29-1 with TRBJ1-2; perhaps TRBD1 as D (6 bases). Germline loops: CDR1 SQVTM, CDR2 ANQGSEA. CDR3 size: 13 residues. V lost 4 bases to trimming and J lost 7 bases, with 16 bases between them. The CDR3 loop is CSVARDIMVGYTF. The CDR3 DNA follows: TGCAGCGTTGCTCGGGACATAATGGTTGGCTACACCTTC. Based on the CDR3 plus reference TRBV29-1 and TRBJ1-2, the full variable domain is SAVISQKPSRDICQRGTSLTIQCQVDSQVTMMFWYRQQPGQSLTLIATANQGSEATYESGFVIDKFPISRPNLTFSTLTVSNMSPEDSSIYLCSVARDIMVGYTFGSGTRLTVV.

The sample holds many counts of this clonotype. The gene calls are TRBV5-1 and TRBJ2-7; the D call may be TRBD1 or TRBD2 (5 bases each). The length of the CDR3 is 15 residues. CDR1 and CDR2 (germline): SGHRS, YFSETQ. The V and J ends lost 4 bases and 0 bases respectively, with 14 bases between them. CDR3 nucleotides: TGCGCCAGCAGCCCGACCGGGACGTCCTCCTACGAGCAGTACTTC. This sequence encodes CASSPTGTSSYEQYF.

The chain joins TRBV2 to TRBJ1-4; 10 nucleotides line up with TRBD1. The J segment lost 10 bases and the V segment lost 4 bases, leaving 6 bases of the junction unmatched. Germline lookup yields CDR1 SNHLY and CDR2 FYNNEI. CDR3 length equals 14 residues. The CDR3 bases are TGTGCCAGCAGTGCCCGGACAGGGGGGGGAAAACTGTTTTTT. Translating gives CASSARTGGGKLFF.

This clonotype was seen repeatedly, ten times or more. The chain employs TRBV4-2 and TRBJ2-5; 8 bases agree with TRBD1. The junction had 6 bases not matched to a gene; V was cut back by 3 bases and J by 3 bases. The CDR3 spans 15 residues. CDR1 LGHNA and CDR2 YNFKEQ come from the germline V gene. CDR3 DNA: TGTGCCAGCAGCCACGATGACAGGGGCAAAGAGACCCAGTACTTC. Its protein is CASSHDDRGKETQYF.

This chain uses TRBV5-1 with TRBJ2-7, with D unclear. Germline V CDR1 and CDR2: SGHRS, YFSETQ. There are 13 residues in the CDR3. Trimming pared 0 bases from V and 6 bases from J, leaving 10 bases between. This CDR3 reads CASSLAGLSEQYF. Here the CDR3 DNA reads TGCGCCAGCAGCTTGGCCGGGCTCTCCGAGCAGTACTTC.